This T cell receptor (beta chain) is drawn from a study of CD8 T cells in ankylosing spondylitis. CDR3 length equals 14 residues. V dropped 6 bases and J dropped 2 bases, with 14 bases sitting between them. Germline-derived CDR1 and CDR2 are DFQATT and SNEGSKA (reference sequence). This clonotype occurred many times. The antigen is unknown. Quantitative barcoded 5'-RACE was used to prepare TCR beta libraries. Each CDR3 protein gets one entry after TCRdb re-called the 5' RACE reads with MiXCR. The data hold a few hundred thousand distinct CDR3 sequences, with 8% to 11% observed a single time. Notes on the study in general: Reports of some motif variants in reactive arthritis synovial fluid and blood predate this one. Apparently characteristic of ankylosing spondylitis blood was a TCR beta motif (about eight highly homologous variants). Disease-linked clones, CD8+, were relatively rare in peripheral blood.

The clonotype was recovered from a male donor with ankylosing spondylitis or in good health (not recorded which). What was sequenced was blood, either unsorted or a sorted T cell fraction (not recorded which). The chain joins TRBV20-1 to TRBJ1-5; possibly TRBD1 for D (5 bases). This chain's CDR3 is CSALRERGNQPQHF. The CDR3 DNA is TGCAGTGCCCTCAGGGAGCGGGGCAATCAGCCCCAGCATTTT.